The rows below give T cell receptor beta chains drawn from one sample of a study of post-analysis software for immune sequencing data. TCRdb called the PCR reads again in MiXCR, with one record for every CDR3 protein. The table lists about 620,000 distinct CDR3 sequences, roughly 47% of them singletons. Sequenced material: blood. The receptor source for this set is a girl aged 5-17 years with multiple sclerosis. Both conserved end residues are part of each CDR3. Fields, in order: CDR3 protein, CDR3 DNA, V gene, J gene, D gene, clone size. D genes are given only for firm matches. The size field is filled for only some rows; it gives once, few, many or a size class.

cdr3_aa: CASTGVADTQYF
cdr3_nt: TGTGCCAGCACGGGAGTCGCAGATACGCAGTATTTT
v_call: TRBV5-5
j_call: TRBJ2-3
d_call: NA
clone_size: once

cdr3_aa: CASSQAPDTQYF
cdr3_nt: TGCGCCAGCAGCCAAGCCCCAGATACGCAGTATTTT
v_call: TRBV4-1
j_call: TRBJ2-3
d_call: NA
clone_size: NA

cdr3_aa: CASSWGTGGPTDTQYF
cdr3_nt: TGCGCCAGCAGCTGGGGCACAGGGGGCCCCACAGATACGCAGTATTTT
v_call: TRBV5-1
j_call: TRBJ2-3
d_call: TRBD1
clone_size: few

cdr3_aa: CASLPTHGAETQYF
cdr3_nt: TGTGCCAGTCTCCCGACGCACGGAGCAGAGACCCAGTACTTC
v_call: TRBV2
j_call: TRBJ2-5
d_call: NA
clone_size: NA

cdr3_aa: CASTSLGTGYNEQFF
cdr3_nt: TGTGCCAGCACCTCCCTCGGGACAGGGTACAATGAGCAGTTCTTC
v_call: TRBV6-5
j_call: TRBJ2-1
d_call: TRBD1
clone_size: few

cdr3_aa: CASSRQGIYQPQHF
cdr3_nt: TGTGCCAGCAGCCGACAGGGGATTTATCAGCCCCAGCATTTT
v_call: TRBV6-5
j_call: TRBJ1-5
d_call: TRBD1
clone_size: once

cdr3_aa: CASSSVLDRAGANVLTF
cdr3_nt: TGTGCCAGCAGCTCGGTATTGGACAGGGCTGGGGCCAACGTCCTGACTTTC
v_call: TRBV5-6
j_call: TRBJ2-6
d_call: TRBD1
clone_size: NA

cdr3_aa: CASSPGTGSTEAFF
cdr3_nt: TGTGCCAGCAGCCCCGGGACAGGGAGCACTGAAGCTTTCTTT
v_call: TRBV7-2
j_call: TRBJ1-1
d_call: TRBD1
clone_size: few

cdr3_aa: CSARGVLEASPLHF
cdr3_nt: TGCAGTGCTAGGGGGGTATTAGAGGCTTCACCCCTCCACTTT
v_call: TRBV20-1
j_call: TRBJ1-6
d_call: NA
clone_size: NA

cdr3_aa: CASSGEGGGTEAFF
cdr3_nt: TGTGCCAGCTCCGGCGAGGGGGGGGGAACTGAAGCTTTCTTT
v_call: TRBV6-5
j_call: TRBJ1-1
d_call: NA
clone_size: once

cdr3_aa: CSARDLIAGRTGCYEQYF
cdr3_nt: TGCAGTGCTAGAGATCTAATAGCGGGTCGGACTGGCTGCTACGAGCAGTACTTC
v_call: TRBV20-1
j_call: TRBJ2-7
d_call: TRBD2
clone_size: NA

cdr3_aa: CASSDSLQETQYF
cdr3_nt: TGTGCCAGCAGCGACAGCCTCCAAGAGACCCAGTACTTC
v_call: TRBV12-3/TRBV12-4
j_call: TRBJ2-5
d_call: NA
clone_size: many

cdr3_aa: CASSGGQGADEQYF
cdr3_nt: TGTGCCAGCAGCGGGGGCCAGGGGGCGGACGAGCAGTACTTC
v_call: TRBV27
j_call: TRBJ2-7
d_call: TRBD1
clone_size: few

cdr3_aa: CASRSTGGQETQYF
cdr3_nt: TGTGCCAGCAGGTCGACAGGTGGCCAAGAGACCCAGTACTTC
v_call: TRBV12-3/TRBV12-4
j_call: TRBJ2-5
d_call: NA
clone_size: few

cdr3_aa: CASSPRGTHSYEQYF
cdr3_nt: TGTGCCAGCAGCCCCCGCGGGACTCACTCCTACGAGCAGTACTTC
v_call: TRBV12-3/TRBV12-4
j_call: TRBJ2-7
d_call: NA
clone_size: NA

cdr3_aa: CASSYVGGRASNEQFF
cdr3_nt: TGTGCCAGCAGTTACGTCGGCGGGAGGGCCTCAAATGAGCAGTTCTTC
v_call: TRBV6-2/TRBV6-3
j_call: TRBJ2-1
d_call: TRBD2
clone_size: few

cdr3_aa: CASSFGQGHGYTF
cdr3_nt: TGTGCCAGCAGTTTCGGACAGGGCCATGGCTACACCTTC
v_call: TRBV7-9
j_call: TRBJ1-2
d_call: TRBD1
clone_size: NA

cdr3_aa: CSVQSGAYNEQFF
cdr3_nt: TGCAGCGTTCAATCGGGAGCTTACAATGAGCAGTTCTTC
v_call: TRBV29-1
j_call: TRBJ2-1
d_call: NA
clone_size: NA

cdr3_aa: CASRGFERGSKETQYF
cdr3_nt: TGTGCCAGCAGGGGTTTTGAAAGGGGGTCCAAAGAGACCCAGTACTTC
v_call: TRBV13
j_call: TRBJ2-5
d_call: NA
clone_size: NA

cdr3_aa: CSVENSMNTEAFF
cdr3_nt: TGCAGCGTTGAAAACAGCATGAACACTGAAGCTTTCTTT
v_call: TRBV29-1
j_call: TRBJ1-1
d_call: NA
clone_size: NA

cdr3_aa: CASSYSGLAGSFYEQYF
cdr3_nt: TGTGCCAGCAGTTACTCGGGACTAGCGGGGAGTTTTTACGAGCAGTACTTC
v_call: TRBV6-5
j_call: TRBJ2-7
d_call: TRBD2
clone_size: few

cdr3_aa: CSATGGGHYEQYF
cdr3_nt: TGCAGTGCCACAGGGGGGGGGCACTACGAGCAGTACTTC
v_call: TRBV20-1
j_call: TRBJ2-7
d_call: NA
clone_size: few

cdr3_aa: CATRTRNTGELFF
cdr3_nt: TGTGCCACTCGGACTCGGAACACCGGGGAGCTGTTTTTT
v_call: TRBV15
j_call: TRBJ2-2
d_call: NA
clone_size: few

cdr3_aa: CTSSLGLAGATDTQYF
cdr3_nt: TGCACCAGCAGCTTGGGACTAGCGGGGGCCACAGATACGCAGTATTTT
v_call: TRBV5-1
j_call: TRBJ2-3
d_call: TRBD2
clone_size: NA

cdr3_aa: CASSRGGSSSYNGQFF
cdr3_nt: TGTGCCAGCAGCCGCGGGGGGTCTAGCTCCTACAATGGGCAGTTCTTC
v_call: TRBV28
j_call: TRBJ2-1
d_call: TRBD2
clone_size: NA

cdr3_aa: CAISGGQTYEQYF
cdr3_nt: TGTGCCATCAGTGGGGGGCAGACCTACGAGCAGTACTTC
v_call: TRBV10-3
j_call: TRBJ2-7
d_call: NA
clone_size: few

cdr3_aa: CAISDPGLAGDEQYF
cdr3_nt: TGTGCCATCAGTGACCCGGGACTAGCGGGAGACGAGCAGTACTTC
v_call: TRBV10-3
j_call: TRBJ2-7
d_call: TRBD2
clone_size: NA

cdr3_aa: CASSPTSGVPDTQYF
cdr3_nt: TGTGCCAGCAGCCCGACTAGTGGGGTGCCGGATACGCAGTATTTT
v_call: TRBV6-5
j_call: TRBJ2-3
d_call: NA
clone_size: NA

cdr3_aa: CASRTWDYGYTF
cdr3_nt: TGTGCCAGTCGAACCTGGGACTATGGCTACACCTTC
v_call: TRBV6-2/TRBV6-3
j_call: TRBJ1-2
d_call: NA
clone_size: NA

cdr3_aa: CASSLVGFSTDTQYF
cdr3_nt: TGTGCCAGCAGCTTAGTAGGGTTTAGCACAGATACGCAGTATTTT
v_call: TRBV7-2
j_call: TRBJ2-3
d_call: NA
clone_size: NA

cdr3_aa: CSVEGSTGGYTF
cdr3_nt: TGCAGCGTTGAAGGTTCAACCGGCGGCTACACCTTC
v_call: TRBV29-1
j_call: TRBJ1-2
d_call: NA
clone_size: NA

cdr3_aa: CASSSLKPLATNEKLFF
cdr3_nt: TGTGCCAGCAGTTCCCTAAAGCCTTTAGCGACTAATGAAAAACTGTTTTTT
v_call: TRBV12-3/TRBV12-4
j_call: TRBJ1-4
d_call: NA
clone_size: NA

cdr3_aa: CASSLSSGREQFF
cdr3_nt: TGTGCCAGCAGTCTTTCTAGCGGTCGTGAGCAGTTCTTC
v_call: TRBV12-3/TRBV12-4
j_call: TRBJ2-1
d_call: TRBD2
clone_size: NA

cdr3_aa: CSAGRDRNYEQYF
cdr3_nt: TGCAGTGCCGGCCGGGACAGGAACTACGAGCAGTACTTC
v_call: TRBV20-1
j_call: TRBJ2-7
d_call: TRBD1
clone_size: few

cdr3_aa: CASTRTGEASYEQYF
cdr3_nt: TGCGCCAGCACCCGGACAGGGGAGGCGTCCTACGAGCAGTACTTC
v_call: TRBV5-1
j_call: TRBJ2-7
d_call: TRBD1
clone_size: NA

cdr3_aa: CASSPGGGANVLTF
cdr3_nt: TGTGCCAGCAGCCCAGGAGGCGGGGCCAACGTCCTGACTTTC
v_call: TRBV7-9
j_call: TRBJ2-6
d_call: NA
clone_size: few

cdr3_aa: CAIGAGTSGDTQYF
cdr3_nt: TGTGCCATCGGGGCCGGGACTAGCGGTGATACGCAGTATTTT
v_call: TRBV10-3
j_call: TRBJ2-3
d_call: TRBD2
clone_size: NA

cdr3_aa: CASSVNPTAVYTEAFF
cdr3_nt: TGTGCCAGCAGCGTAAACCCGACGGCAGTTTACACTGAAGCTTTCTTT
v_call: TRBV9
j_call: TRBJ1-1
d_call: NA
clone_size: few

cdr3_aa: CASSQRDTYEQYF
cdr3_nt: TGCGCCAGCAGCCAGAGAGACACGTACGAGCAGTACTTC
v_call: TRBV4-1
j_call: TRBJ2-7
d_call: NA
clone_size: few

cdr3_aa: CATSDGQITDTQYF
cdr3_nt: TGTGCCACCAGTGACGGCCAGATCACAGATACGCAGTATTTT
v_call: TRBV24-1
j_call: TRBJ2-3
d_call: NA
clone_size: NA

cdr3_aa: CASSLSRGGLLDNEQFF
cdr3_nt: TGTGCCAGCAGTTTAAGTAGGGGGGGACTGCTGGACAATGAGCAGTTCTTC
v_call: TRBV12-3/TRBV12-4
j_call: TRBJ2-1
d_call: NA
clone_size: NA

cdr3_aa: CSVSGTVSYEQYF
cdr3_nt: TGCAGCGTTTCCGGGACAGTCTCCTACGAGCAGTACTTC
v_call: TRBV29-1
j_call: TRBJ2-7
d_call: TRBD1
clone_size: NA

cdr3_aa: CASSYDRGREQYF
cdr3_nt: TGCGCCAGCAGTTATGACAGGGGGCGCGAGCAGTACTTC
v_call: TRBV5-1
j_call: TRBJ2-7
d_call: TRBD1
clone_size: few

cdr3_aa: CASSLGVSGGTDTQYF
cdr3_nt: TGCGCCAGCAGCTTGGGGGTCTCCGGGGGGACAGATACGCAGTATTTT
v_call: TRBV5-1
j_call: TRBJ2-3
d_call: TRBD2
clone_size: NA

cdr3_aa: CASSSQGALYNEQFF
cdr3_nt: TGTGCCAGCAGCTCACAGGGGGCTTTGTACAATGAGCAGTTCTTC
v_call: TRBV7-8
j_call: TRBJ2-1
d_call: TRBD1
clone_size: once

cdr3_aa: CASSTGAANTGELFF
cdr3_nt: TGTGCCAGCAGTACAGGGGCCGCGAACACCGGGGAGCTGTTTTTT
v_call: TRBV6-5
j_call: TRBJ2-2
d_call: TRBD1
clone_size: NA

cdr3_aa: CASSPLAAETQYF
cdr3_nt: TGTGCCAGCAGTCCTCTAGCCGCCGAGACCCAGTACTTC
v_call: TRBV12-3/TRBV12-4
j_call: TRBJ2-5
d_call: NA
clone_size: NA

cdr3_aa: CASSPGRTVNEQFF
cdr3_nt: TGTGCCAGCAGCCCCGGCCGGACAGTAAATGAGCAGTTCTTC
v_call: TRBV6-1
j_call: TRBJ2-1
d_call: NA
clone_size: NA

cdr3_aa: CASSPDRVETQYF
cdr3_nt: TGCGCCAGCAGCCCGGACAGGGTAGAGACCCAGTACTTC
v_call: TRBV5-1
j_call: TRBJ2-5
d_call: TRBD1
clone_size: many

cdr3_aa: CASSQEAGGPRDTQYF
cdr3_nt: TGTGCCAGCAGCCAAGAGGCGGGGGGGCCTCGAGATACGCAGTATTTT
v_call: TRBV3-1
j_call: TRBJ2-3
d_call: TRBD2
clone_size: NA

cdr3_aa: CASSERVAEKLFF
cdr3_nt: TGCGCCAGCAGTGAGCGAGTTGCTGAAAAACTGTTTTTT
v_call: TRBV10-2
j_call: TRBJ1-4
d_call: NA
clone_size: NA

cdr3_aa: CASTIRRTGAEAFF
cdr3_nt: TGTGCCAGCACCATAAGGCGGACAGGGGCTGAAGCTTTCTTT
v_call: TRBV6-6
j_call: TRBJ1-1
d_call: TRBD1
clone_size: NA

cdr3_aa: CASSQVAAPLHF
cdr3_nt: TGTGCCAGCAGCCAGGTCGCAGCACCCCTCCACTTT
v_call: TRBV3-1
j_call: TRBJ1-6
d_call: NA
clone_size: NA

cdr3_aa: CSVEDWVGREQYF
cdr3_nt: TGCAGCGTTGAAGACTGGGTTGGGCGGGAGCAGTACTTC
v_call: TRBV29-1
j_call: TRBJ2-5
d_call: TRBD2
clone_size: few

cdr3_aa: CASSGGQADTQYF
cdr3_nt: TGTGCCAGCTCGGGGGGGCAGGCAGATACGCAGTATTTT
v_call: TRBV7-2
j_call: TRBJ2-3
d_call: TRBD2
clone_size: few

cdr3_aa: CSARKNTEAFF
cdr3_nt: TGCAGCGCGCGGAAGAACACTGAAGCTTTCTTT
v_call: TRBV29-1
j_call: TRBJ1-1
d_call: NA
clone_size: NA

cdr3_aa: CASSQVAGGPSYNEQFF
cdr3_nt: TGCGCCAGCAGCCAAGTGGCCGGAGGGCCCTCCTACAATGAGCAGTTCTTC
v_call: TRBV4-1
j_call: TRBJ2-1
d_call: NA
clone_size: NA